A few counts support the clone carrying this T cell receptor beta chain. Its antigen is unknown. These data belong to a study of beta chain features in type 1 diabetes. What was sequenced were expressed TCRB transcripts, since all of the isolated RNA had been reverse transcribed. Here immunoSEQ multiplex PCR was the method, and the copy in TCRdb shows in-frame clones only, minus some. The data contain hundreds of thousands of clones, more than 9% of them singletons. Germline V gives CDR1 SGHAT, CDR2 FQNNGV. V was pared by 5 bases and J by 3 bases, with 17 bases between. This CDR3 spans 16 amino acids. Over 95% purity was reached by all sorted populations. Whole-study results and caveats: In type 1 diabetes patients, VDJ junctions had fewer insertions; deletions at these junctions were more frequent. TCRB rearrangement may or may not be influenced by HLA type; here this remained unresolved.

Specimen: naive CD4+ T cells from blood. The gene calls are TRBV11-2 and TRBJ2-1; a possible D gene is TRBD2 (5 bases). This TCR was recovered from a woman younger than 35 in good health. DNA of the CDR3: TGTGCCAGCAGCGCCCAGCCTAGCCCCCTCTACAATGAGCAGTTCTTC. Translated: CASSAQPSPLYNEQFF.